A single sample gave rise to the 6 T cell receptor beta chains below, sequenced in a study of cytomegalovirus exposure and HLA in healthy donors. Vbeta (60) and Jbeta (13) primers were used in the PCR. Clones were sequenced by immunoSEQ multiplex PCR, and TCRdb holds only the in-frame ones, with some missing. The table includes 150,000 to 200,000 clones, 77% detected once. Material for sequencing was PBMCs. These receptors were collected from a woman aged 40 to 55 in good health and CMV-seropositive.

V gene TRBV28 combines with J gene TRBJ2-7, with D perhaps matching TRBD2 (6 bases). CDR1 and CDR2 (germline): MDHEN, SYDVKM. V was clipped by 6 bases and J by 6 bases, with 12 bases between them. CDR3 length: 12 amino acids. CDR3 DNA: TGTGCCAGCAGCCTAGGGACTTCCGAGCAGTACTTC. It translates to CASSLGTSEQYF.

The chain couples TRBV5-6 to TRBJ1-5; D remains ambiguous. Per the germline V gene, CDR1 is SGHDT and CDR2 is YYEEEE. V was pared by 3 bases and J by 1 base, with 8 bases between. The CDR3 totals 14 residues. CDR3 in DNA: TGTGCCAGCAGCTCGGGTATCAGCAATCAGCCCCAGCATTTT. Residues: CASSSGISNQPQHF.

V is TRBV2 and J is TRBJ2-7; D is unresolved. The CDR3 is 12 residues long. The V gene lost 8 bases and the J gene lost 2 bases, with 10 bases spanning the gap. Germline V gives CDR1 SNHLY, CDR2 FYNNEI. DNA of the CDR3: TGTGCCAGCCTTGAGACACCCTACGAGCAGTACTTC. Its protein is CASLETPYEQYF.

Only a few counts were recorded for this clone. This rearrangement joins TRBV9 to TRBJ2-3; 10 bases are shared with TRBD2. The germline V gene encodes CDR1 SGDLS and CDR2 YYNGEE. This CDR3 spans 16 amino acids. The J segment lost 2 bases and the V segment lost 4 bases, leaving 7 bases of the junction unmatched. The CDR3 region is CASSSVAGGFTDTQYF. CDR3 sequence (DNA): TGTGCCAGCAGCTCAGTAGCGGGGGGCTTCACAGATACGCAGTATTTT.

In DNA form, the CDR3 reads TGTGCCAGCAGTGTTTCGAGGGCAGATACGCAGTATTTT. Amino acids: CASSVSRADTQYF. This chain uses TRBV6-1 with TRBJ2-3, with D possibly matching TRBD2 (5 bases). CDR1 is MNHNS and CDR2 is SASEGT in the germline V gene. Trimming removed 4 bases at V and 4 bases at J, with 9 bases between. The CDR3 has 13 amino acids.

This chain links TRBV4-1 with TRBJ2-5; D may be TRBD1 (6 bases). CDR3 size: 15 residues. V gave up 0 bases and J gave up 3 bases, with 11 bases separating them. Germline CDR1 reads MGHRA; CDR2 reads YSYEKL. The CDR3 here is CASSQESGDKETQYF. CDR3 sequence (DNA): TGCGCCAGCAGCCAAGAAAGTGGGGACAAAGAGACCCAGTACTTC.